This T cell receptor (beta chain) was obtained from a study of CD8+CD57+ T cells in acquired aplastic anemia. Broader study findings: Comparison of patients with controls identified some 29 shared CD8+ CDR3 sequences.

As for this clonotype: Its target is not known. The germline gene is not matched at one end of the junction; a read error may be the cause.

This CDR3 region has 14 residues. Germline loops: CDR1 SGHTA, CDR2 FQGNSA. CDR3 and TCR beta VDJ profiling relied on a genomic DNA template. TCRdb re-derived calls from the reads in MiXCR, one entry per CDR3 protein. The data contain 400,000 to 500,000 distinct CDR3 sequences, 65% to 80% of them seen just once; the ten biggest clones take up 3% to 4.5%. The sequenced material came from sorted CD4+, CD8+, or CD8+CD57+ T cells (not recorded which) from PBMCs. This chain links TRBV7-2 with TRBJ2-7; 7 positions match TRBD1. This clonotype originated in a human donor in good health, serving as a control. The CDR3 bases are TGTGCCAGCAGCTTAGACACAGGGACAGTGGAAACTCTCTTC. It codes for CASSLDTGTVETLF.